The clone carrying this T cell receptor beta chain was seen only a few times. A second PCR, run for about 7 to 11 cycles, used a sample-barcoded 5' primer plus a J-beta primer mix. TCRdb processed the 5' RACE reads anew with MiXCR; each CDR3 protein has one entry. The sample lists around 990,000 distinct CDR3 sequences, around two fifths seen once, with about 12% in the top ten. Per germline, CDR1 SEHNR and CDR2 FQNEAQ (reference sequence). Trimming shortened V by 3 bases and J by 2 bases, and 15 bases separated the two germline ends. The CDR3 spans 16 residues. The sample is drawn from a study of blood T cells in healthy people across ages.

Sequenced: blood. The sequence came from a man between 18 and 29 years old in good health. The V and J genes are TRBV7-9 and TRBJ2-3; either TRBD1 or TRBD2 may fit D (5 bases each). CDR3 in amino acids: CASSLFNGGSTDTQYF. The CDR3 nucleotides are TGTGCCAGCAGCTTGTTTAATGGGGGATCCACAGATACGCAGTATTTT.